The rows below give T cell receptor beta chains drawn from one sample of a study of blood T cell repertoires in COVID-19. TCRdb's copy holds only in-frame clones and misses some; the assay was immunoSEQ multiplex PCR. The sample shows approximately 480,000 clones, about 91% of them seen only once. The sample consisted of peripheral blood. These TCRs come from a man in his late teens or twenties with COVID-19, enrolled during active disease. CDR3s leave out the opening cysteine and the closing phenylalanine or tryptophan.

V gene: TRBV3-1/TRBV3-2
J gene: TRBJ1-5
CDR3 protein: ASSRGQLSNQPQH

V gene: TRBV28
J gene: TRBJ2-7
CDR3 protein: ASSKGTSEQY

V gene: TRBV29-1
J gene: TRBJ1-1
CDR3 protein: SPIPPPGNTEAF

V gene: TRBV6-1
J gene: TRBJ2-1
CDR3 protein: ASSEETGGGYNEQF

V gene: TRBV6-4
J gene: TRBJ2-1
CDR3 protein: ASSESTGYGQF

V gene: TRBV10-2
J gene: TRBJ2-1
CDR3 protein: ASRGAGTSGDNEQF

V gene: TRBV11-3
J gene: TRBJ2-1
CDR3 protein: ASSPQLGSYNEQF

V gene: TRBV6-6
J gene: TRBJ2-1
CDR3 protein: ASSYRAGVDEQF

V gene: TRBV5-4
J gene: TRBJ2-2
CDR3 protein: ASSRWGGANTGELF

V gene: TRBV2
J gene: TRBJ1-2
CDR3 protein: ASSVKLLYGYT

V gene: TRBV6-5
J gene: TRBJ2-6
CDR3 protein: ASSNGGSGANVLT

V gene: TRBV7-9
J gene: TRBJ2-1
CDR3 protein: ASSAGTSGRADEQF

V gene: TRBV27
J gene: TRBJ1-2
CDR3 protein: ASSLIAGQYYGYT

V gene: TRBV12-3/TRBV12-4
J gene: TRBJ1-6
CDR3 protein: ASSYTNNSPLH

V gene: TRBV5-6
J gene: TRBJ2-1
CDR3 protein: ASSLDREQF

V gene: TRBV7-3
J gene: TRBJ2-1
CDR3 protein: ASSWDTGPYNEQF

V gene: TRBV6-5
J gene: TRBJ2-2
CDR3 protein: ASSYRLAGATGELF

V gene: TRBV7-9
J gene: TRBJ2-3
CDR3 protein: ASSFRVAGSTDTQY

V gene: TRBV5-6
J gene: TRBJ2-7
CDR3 protein: ASSLAGGSYEQY

V gene: TRBV10-2
J gene: TRBJ2-2
CDR3 protein: ASSLNTGELF

V gene: TRBV6-4
J gene: TRBJ2-2
CDR3 protein: ASSSEVAGNTGELF

V gene: TRBV27
J gene: TRBJ1-2
CDR3 protein: ASSSIYGDRGANYGYT

V gene: TRBV6-1
J gene: TRBJ1-4
CDR3 protein: ASSEARGEKLF

V gene: TRBV19
J gene: TRBJ2-3
CDR3 protein: ASTGGTDTQY

V gene: TRBV21-1
J gene: TRBJ2-5
CDR3 protein: ASSFPGTGSEETQY

V gene: TRBV18
J gene: TRBJ2-5
CDR3 protein: ASSPARGGQETQY

V gene: TRBV5-4
J gene: TRBJ2-1
CDR3 protein: ASSLKLADFNEQF

V gene: TRBV4-1
J gene: TRBJ1-6
CDR3 protein: ASSQDIEVGVNSPLH

V gene: TRBV4-1
J gene: TRBJ2-2
CDR3 protein: ASSQDNLSGRLTGELF